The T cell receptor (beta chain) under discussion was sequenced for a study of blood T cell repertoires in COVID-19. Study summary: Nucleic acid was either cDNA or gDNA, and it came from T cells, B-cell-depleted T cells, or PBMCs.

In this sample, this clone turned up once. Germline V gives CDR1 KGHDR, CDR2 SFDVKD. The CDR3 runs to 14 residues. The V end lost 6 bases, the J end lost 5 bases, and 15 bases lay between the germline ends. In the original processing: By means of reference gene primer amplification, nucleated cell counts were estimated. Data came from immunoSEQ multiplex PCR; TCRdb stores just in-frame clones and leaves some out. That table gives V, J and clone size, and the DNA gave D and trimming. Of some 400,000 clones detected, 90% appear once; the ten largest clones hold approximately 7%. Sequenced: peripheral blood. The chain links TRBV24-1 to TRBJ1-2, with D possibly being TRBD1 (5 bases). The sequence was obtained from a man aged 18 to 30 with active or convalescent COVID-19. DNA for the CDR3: TGTGCCACCAGTCCATCCCACCGGGGGTATGGCTACACCTTC. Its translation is CATSPSHRGYGYTF.